This T cell receptor beta chain was recorded in a study of blood T cell repertoires in COVID-19. Study-wide context: Donors in the United States, Italy and Spain gave samples during acute or convalescent COVID-19.

The data were produced by immunoSEQ multiplex PCR, yet TCRdb's version contains in-frame clones alone and is incomplete. The table lists about 160,000 clones, roughly 85% of them singletons, with less than 3.5% in the top ten. CDR1 is SGHVS, CDR2 FQNEAQ, per germline. Between the trimmed V and J ends, which lost 1 base and 3 bases, there was a span of 7 bases. This CDR3 is 14 amino acids long. The receptor comes from a man in his sixties or seventies with acute or convalescent COVID-19. This chain connects TRBV7-8 to TRBJ1-5; a possible D gene is TRBD1 (6 bases). Input material: peripheral blood. In DNA form, the CDR3 reads TGTGCCAGCAGCTTAGTGGGGGCCAATCAGCCCCAGCATTTT. Protein product: CASSLVGANQPQHF.